This T cell receptor beta chain was observed in a study of T cells in Graves' hyperthyroidism and ophthalmopathy. Amplification of TCR beta CDR3 regions used RNA as the template. TCR CDR3 underwent first-round RT-PCR with the HTBI primer set. TCRdb re-analysed the multiplex PCR reads in MiXCR, keeping a single row per CDR3 protein. Among about 560,000 distinct CDR3 sequences listed, 14% were seen once. Worth noting for this clonotype: The target antigen is unknown. No conserved phenylalanine or tryptophan is present at the end of the CDR3, so a read error is the likely explanation.

With V trimmed by 5 bases and J by 4 bases, 9 bases remained unmatched. Per germline, CDR1 PRHDT and CDR2 FYEKMQ (reference sequence). The CDR3 contains 16 residues. Study-level points and caveats: Blood also contained most expanded thyroid clonotypes above 0.001.

Sequencing used blood. This sequence was found in a woman aged 40 to 50 with Graves' hyperthyroidism. The chain combines TRBV13 with TRBJ2-3, with 10 bases aligning to TRBD2. Written as DNA, the CDR3 is TGTGCCAGCAGCACCCTAGCGGGAGTGGGGGCAGATACGCAGTATCTT. This sequence encodes CASSTLAGVGADTQYL.